The rows below give T cell receptor beta chains drawn from one sample of a study of CD8 T cells in Susac syndrome. TCRdb itself ran the immunoSEQ multiplex PCR reads through MiXCR, one entry per CDR3 protein. The data contain over 350,000 distinct CDR3 sequences, 75% to 90% of them seen just once; the ten biggest clones take up roughly 0.11%. The sample consisted of CD8+ T cells from PBMCs. The receptor set was obtained from a human donor with multiple sclerosis. The CDR3 runs from the conserved cysteine through the conserved F or W. Fields, in order: J gene, CDR3 length, V gene, D gene, clone size, CDR3 protein, CDR3 DNA. A D gene is named only where the DNA matches it firmly. Clone size is not always given. Where it is, it says once, few, many or a class for expanded clones.

>TRBJ2-1|19|TRBV5-1|TRBD1|few
CASSLADGTGGGSYNEQFF
TGCGCCAGCAGCTTGGCCGATGGGACAGGGGGAGGCTCCTACAATGAGCAGTTCTTC
>TRBJ2-5|13|TRBV29-1|NA|NA
CSVGQANQETQYF
TGCAGCGTTGGTCAGGCGAACCAAGAGACCCAGTACTTC
>TRBJ2-7|15|TRBV27|NA|NA
CASSFSTEQVYEQYF
TGTGCCAGCAGTTTTAGCACGGAACAAGTCTACGAGCAGTACTTC
>TRBJ2-7|18|TRBV2|TRBD1|NA
CASSEAVFAGTESNEQYF
TGTGCCAGCAGTGAAGCCGTTTTTGCCGGGACAGAGTCGAACGAGCAGTACTTC
>TRBJ2-1|21|TRBV11-1|TRBD2|NA
CASSSSWVAGVVSSSYNEQFF
TGTGCCAGCAGCTCATCCTGGGTAGCGGGAGTAGTTTCCAGCTCCTACAATGAGCAGTTCTTC
>TRBJ2-7|17|TRBV7-6|TRBD1|NA
CASSLGLGRGLSYEQYF
TGTGCCAGCAGCTTAGGCCTCGGCAGGGGGCTTTCCTACGAGCAGTACTTC
>TRBJ2-3|19|TRBV29-1|TRBD2|NA
CSVSSGLAGGPRLTDTQYF
TGCAGCGTCTCTTCGGGACTAGCGGGAGGGCCGCGACTCACAGATACGCAGTATTTT
>TRBJ1-5|15|TRBV2|TRBD1|once
CASSSGTGLYQPQHF
TGTGCCAGCAGTTCAGGGACAGGGTTGTATCAGCCCCAGCATTTT
>TRBJ2-7|14|TRBV27|TRBD1|few
CASSPGTGSSEQYF
TGTGCCAGCAGTCCCGGGACAGGTTCTTCCGAGCAGTACTTC
>TRBJ2-3|15|TRBV6-6|NA|NA
CASSPRQASSDTQYF
TGTGCCAGCAGCCCAAGACAGGCTAGCAGCGATACGCAGTATTTT
>TRBJ2-7|14|TRBV10-3|TRBD1|few
CAITGGPSSYEQYF
TGTGCCATCACAGGGGGCCCGAGCTCCTACGAGCAGTACTTC
>TRBJ2-5|15|TRBV6-1|TRBD1|NA
CASSEAIGTEETQYF
TGTGCCAGCAGTGAAGCCATCGGGACAGAGGAGACCCAGTACTTC
>TRBJ2-7|15|TRBV6-1|TRBD1|NA
CASVEGAWVSYEQYF
TGTGCCAGCGTAGAGGGGGCTTGGGTCTCCTACGAGCAGTACTTC
>TRBJ2-2|16|TRBV7-6|NA|NA
CASSLIGESVTGELFF
TGTGCCAGCAGCTTAATCGGTGAATCGGTCACCGGGGAGCTGTTTTTT
>TRBJ2-7|16|TRBV12-3/TRBV12-4|TRBD2|NA
CASSPQGTSIFSEQYF
TGTGCCAGCAGTCCTCAGGGGACTAGTATATTCTCCGAGCAGTACTTC
>TRBJ2-3|18|TRBV4-1|TRBD2|NA
CASSQEIAGGPNENTQYF
TGCGCCAGCAGCCAAGAGATAGCGGGGGGCCCAAATGAAAATACGCAGTATTTT
>TRBJ2-7|16|TRBV4-1|NA|NA
CASSPTSRRILYEQYF
TGCGCCAGCAGCCCAACGTCACGGAGAATACTTTACGAGCAGTACTTC
>TRBJ1-5|16|TRBV6-1|TRBD1|NA
CASSDGVLGGATPQHF
TGTGCCAGCAGTGATGGCGTCCTAGGGGGCGCGACGCCCCAGCATTTT
>TRBJ1-2|14|TRBV9|NA|once
CASSVVEKNYGYTF
TGTGCCAGCAGCGTAGTGGAGAAAAACTATGGCTACACCTTC
>TRBJ2-1|17|TRBV27|TRBD2|NA
CASSFYPGLAGANEQFF
TGTGCCAGCAGTTTTTACCCGGGACTAGCGGGAGCCAATGAGCAGTTCTTC
>TRBJ1-1|15|TRBV7-9|NA|NA
CASSLDRVTSTEAFF
TGTGCCAGCAGCTTAGACAGGGTGACGAGCACTGAAGCTTTCTTT
>TRBJ1-3|15|TRBV20-1|NA|once
CSARGRQYSGNTIYF
TGCAGTGCTAGAGGCCGACAGTATTCTGGAAACACCATATATTTT
>TRBJ2-1|16|TRBV10-3|NA|NA
CAISESGQGVGNEQFF
TGTGCCATCAGTGAGTCGGGCCAGGGCGTAGGGAATGAGCAGTTCTTC
>TRBJ1-5|15|TRBV19|NA|NA
CASSIDAGFGQPQHF
TGTGCCAGTAGTATAGATGCGGGGTTTGGACAGCCCCAGCATTTT
>TRBJ2-7|14|TRBV20-1|NA|few
CSARGANLSYEQYF
TGCAGTGCTAGGGGGGCGAACCTCTCCTACGAGCAGTACTTC
>TRBJ1-4|16|TRBV27|TRBD1|NA
CASSFGTGLFNEKLFF
TGTGCCAGCAGTTTCGGGACAGGCCTTTTTAATGAAAAACTGTTTTTT
>TRBJ1-5|15|TRBV12-5|TRBD1|NA
CASGDGQGINQPQHF
TGTGCTAGTGGTGATGGACAGGGGATCAATCAGCCCCAGCATTTT
>TRBJ2-2|13|TRBV29-1|NA|once
CSVEKGDTGELFF
TGCAGCGTTGAAAAGGGGGACACCGGGGAGCTGTTTTTT
>TRBJ2-2|18|TRBV4-1|TRBD1|NA
CASSQEGPTGGVAGELFF
TGCGCCAGCAGCCAAGAGGGCCCGACAGGGGGAGTCGCCGGGGAGCTGTTTTTT
>TRBJ1-6|16|TRBV4-1|TRBD1|NA
CASSLPGAGGSSPLHF
TGCGCCAGCAGCCTACCTGGGGCAGGGGGTAGTTCACCCCTCCACTTT
>TRBJ2-7|14|TRBV5-1|TRBD2|NA
CASSTGTSLNEQYF
TGCGCCAGCAGCACGGGGACTAGTCTCAACGAGCAGTACTTC
>TRBJ2-7|12|TRBV20-1|NA|few
CSARVYRDEQYF
TGCAGTGCTAGAGTGTACAGGGACGAGCAGTACTTC
>TRBJ1-3|14|TRBV7-6|NA|NA
CASTSSGSGNTIYF
TGTGCCAGCACCTCTTCAGGCAGCGGAAACACCATATATTTT
>TRBJ1-4|13|TRBV7-9|NA|NA
CASSSGQYEKLFF
TGTGCCAGCAGCTCTGGACAGTATGAAAAACTGTTTTTT
>TRBJ2-2|16|TRBV28|NA|NA
CASSPESSGYTGELFF
TGTGCCAGCAGTCCGGAATCGAGCGGCTACACCGGGGAGCTGTTTTTT
>TRBJ2-3|16|TRBV4-2|NA|NA
CASSQAFYQVGDTQYF
TGTGCCAGCAGCCAAGCATTCTACCAGGTGGGGGATACGCAGTATTTT
>TRBJ2-7|14|TRBV4-1|TRBD1|NA
CASSQDEGAYEQYF
TGCGCCAGCAGCCAAGATGAGGGGGCTTACGAGCAGTACTTC
>TRBJ2-1|18|TRBV5-1|TRBD2|NA
CASSQGLAGQSSYNEQFF
TGCGCCAGCAGCCAGGGACTAGCGGGGCAGAGCTCCTACAATGAGCAGTTCTTC
>TRBJ2-7|15|TRBV6-5|TRBD1|NA
CASSSGTGGVYEQYF
TGTGCCAGCAGCTCCGGGACAGGAGGTGTCTACGAGCAGTACTTC